The 27 T cell receptor beta chains in this list originate from one sample, sequenced in a study of T and B cells in COVID-19 patients. BIOMED2 TRB-A/B primer pools were used in multiplex TRB PCR. TCRdb re-derived calls from the multiplex PCR reads in MiXCR, one entry per CDR3 protein. The table shows 20,000 to 25,000 distinct CDR3 sequences, with under 30% occurring only once. Each TRB amplification used about 220-500 ng of genomic DNA from blood. The sample was blood. The source is a human donor who had recovered from COVID-19.

Concerning this clonotype itself: At one of its ends the junction is not consistent with the germline gene, which may arise from a read error. This chain joins TRBV29-1 and TRBJ1-2; D call uncertain. The CDR3 has 14 amino acids. The germline CDR1 and CDR2 sequences are SQVTM and ANQGSEA. CDR3: CSAEFLGSDYGYTF. Here the CDR3 DNA reads TGCAGCGCTGAATTTCTGGGGTCCGACTATGGCTACACCTTC.

The V and J genes are TRBV7-6 and TRBJ1-1, with 10 bases lining up with TRBD1. The CDR3 covers 14 residues. Germline V gives CDR1 SGHVS, CDR2 FNYEAQ. Trimming removed 5 bases from V and 5 bases from J; junction bases left unmatched: 5. This chain's CDR3 is CASSQGQGWTEAFF. CDR3 sequence (DNA): TGTGCCAGCAGCCAGGGACAGGGGTGGACTGAAGCTTTCTTT.

CDR3 residues: CASSLVPSGGNEQFF. The CDR3 region has the DNA TGTGCCAGCAGCTTAGTCCCTAGCGGGGGGAATGAGCAGTTCTTC. The chain employs TRBV7-6 and TRBJ2-1; TRBD2 aligns across 11 bases. CDR3 length equals 15 residues. V lost 1 base and J lost 7; bases outside the gene matches: 3. Germline CDR1 reads SGHVS; CDR2 reads FNYEAQ.

The J gene is TRBJ2-5, the V gene TRBV5-4, with 15 bases that match TRBD2. Germline-derived CDR1 and CDR2 are SGHNT and YYREEE (reference sequence). This CDR3 has 18 amino acids. After removal of 2 bases from V and 2 bases from J, the junction contained 7 bases not matched to a gene. CDR3 sequence (DNA): TGTGCCAGCAGCTTAGGACTAGCGGGAGGGCCTGGGCAAGAGACCCAGTACTTC. Its protein is CASSLGLAGGPGQETQYF.

This clonotype is medium-sized. This chain joins TRBV30 and TRBJ1-2; TRBD1 agrees at 7 bases. The CDR3 is made up of 12 amino acids. Germline assignment: CDR1 GTSNPN and CDR2 SVGIG (reference sequence). J was trimmed by 7 bases and V by 0 bases; bases with no gene match: 2. The CDR3 is CAWSVAGGGYTF. The CDR3, as DNA: TGTGCCTGGAGTGTAGCAGGGGGTGGCTACACCTTC. The variable domain in full, with the rest retrieved from reference TRBV30 and TRBJ1-2, is SQTIHQWPATLVQPVGSPLSLECTVEGTSNPNLYWYRQAAGRGLQLLFYSVGIGQISSEVPQNLSASRPQDRQFILSSKKLLLSDSGFYLCAWSVAGGGYTFGSGTRLTVV.

The gene calls are TRBV27 and TRBJ1-2; D unclear. From germline, CDR1 is MNHEY and CDR2 SMNVEV (reference sequence). V was trimmed by 6 bases and J by 5 bases, leaving 13 bases between them. CDR3 length: 13 residues. The CDR3 spells CASRTAESYGYTF. DNA for the CDR3: TGTGCCAGCAGAACGGCGGAATCGTATGGCTACACCTTC.

The chain is built from TRBV6-5 and TRBJ1-5; a possible D gene is TRBD1 (6 bases). CDR1 MNHEY and CDR2 SVGAGI come from the germline V gene. Trimming left V 11 bases short and J 5 bases short, with 28 bases between. This CDR3 contains 17 residues. The CDR3 loop reads CAASSDPHTGPHQPQHF. The CDR3, as DNA: TGTGCCGCCAGCAGTGACCCCCACACAGGGCCCCATCAGCCCCAGCATTTT.

In its sample, this clonotype ranks as medium-sized. The chain is built from TRBV6-5 and TRBJ2-2, with 7 bases lining up with TRBD2. CDR3 length equals 13 residues. The ends lost 6 bases at V and 3 bases at J; junction bases unmatched: 1. Germline CDR1 reads MNHEY; CDR2 reads SVGAGI. Here the CDR3 reads CASRGRDTGELFF. In nucleotides, the CDR3 is TGTGCCAGCAGAGGGAGGGACACCGGGGAGCTGTTTTTT.

The gene calls are TRBV18 and TRBJ2-6, with a possible D match to TRBD2 (6 bases). The CDR3 has 17 residues. The germline CDR1 and CDR2 sequences are KGHSH and LQKENI. The V and J ends lost 2 bases and 2 bases respectively, with 13 bases between them. CDR3 sequence (DNA): TGTGCCAGCTCACCAGGGGCGGGAAGCCCTGGGGCCAACGTCCTGACTTTC. The encoded protein is CASSPGAGSPGANVLTF.

J is TRBJ2-7 and V is TRBV5-1; 13 bases are a match to TRBD2. This CDR3 has 15 residues. Trimming at V came to 4 bases and at J to 9 bases, leaving 10 bases not matched to a gene. The V gene's germline CDR1 is SGHRS and CDR2 YFSETQ. CDR3 protein: CASSPGGLAGTTQYF. DNA for the CDR3: TGCGCCAGCAGCCCTGGGGGACTAGCGGGGACGACGCAGTACTTC.

The CDR3 DNA follows: TGTGCCAGTAGCGAATTCGGGACAGACTATGGCTACACCTTC. Its protein is CASSEFGTDYGYTF. The rearrangement links TRBV19 to TRBJ1-2; 7 bases align to TRBD1. This CDR3 is 14 amino acids long. With 6 bases clipped from V and 3 bases from J, the junction kept 7 bases outside the gene matches. Per the germline V gene, CDR1 is LNHDA and CDR2 is SQIVND (reference sequence).

The V call is TRBV30, the J call TRBJ1-2; TRBD1 matches 8 bases. The V gene end was trimmed by 4 bases and the J gene end by 1 base; junction bases not matched to a gene: 11. The V gene's germline CDR1 is GTSNPN and CDR2 SVGIG (reference sequence). CDR3 size: 16 residues. Here the CDR3 reads CAWKGAGGDHNYGYTF. The CDR3 DNA is TGTGCCTGGAAGGGGGCAGGGGGCGACCATAACTATGGCTACACCTTC. Using reference TRBV30 and TRBJ1-2 for the parts outside the CDR3, the full variable domain is SQTIHQWPATLVQPVGSPLSLECTVEGTSNPNLYWYRQAAGRGLQLLFYSVGIGQISSEVPQNLSASRPQDRQFILSSKKLLLSDSGFYLCAWKGAGGDHNYGYTFGSGTRLTVV.

The chain joins TRBV15 to TRBJ1-3, with unresolved D. Trimming took 1 base from V and 4 from J, leaving 11 bases between them. The CDR3 has 15 amino acids. CDR1 LNHNV and CDR2 YYDKDF come from the germline V gene (reference sequence). The CDR3 loop is CATSRGPARGNTIYF. In nucleotides, the CDR3 is TGTGCCACCAGCAGAGGCCCGGCGAGGGGAAACACCATATATTTT.

The V call is TRBV12-3 or TRBV12-4, the J call TRBJ1-2, with 9 bases matching TRBD1. The V and J ends lost 6 bases and 11 bases, in that order; junction bases with no gene match: 13. The CDR3 runs to 14 residues. The CDR3 loop is CASSYRQGVKGYTF. The CDR3 nucleotides read TGTGCCAGCAGCTACAGACAGGGGGTGAAGGGTTACACCTTC.

The chain carries TRBV7-9 and TRBJ1-5; a weak D match, TRBD1 (5 bases). The CDR3 runs to 14 residues. Trimming stripped 2 bases from V and 6 bases from J, with 11 bases between. Germline-derived CDR1 and CDR2 are SEHNR and FQNEAQ (reference sequence). The DNA for the CDR3 is TGTGCCAGCAGCTTACAAGGGGATGGTCAGCCCCAGCATTTT. It encodes CASSLQGDGQPQHF.

This chain connects TRBV7-4 to TRBJ2-1; D is undetermined. The CDR3 contains 13 residues. Germline V gene sequence: CDR1 SGHVT, CDR2 SQSDAQ. Trimming stripped 6 bases from V and 9 bases from J, with 15 bases between. The CDR3 region is CASSTPLRGEQFF. In DNA, the CDR3 is TGTGCCAGCAGTACCCCTCTTCGCGGTGAGCAGTTCTTC.

The V gene is TRBV30, the J gene TRBJ2-7; TRBD1 matches 9 bases. V shed 0 bases, J shed 4 bases, and the junction held 10 bases outside the gene matches. Germline CDR1 is GTSNPN and CDR2 is SVGIG (reference sequence). The length of the CDR3 is 16 residues. CDR3 loop: CAWSVGLGQGGYEQYF. CDR3 nucleotides: TGTGCCTGGAGTGTAGGTTTGGGACAGGGAGGATACGAGCAGTACTTC.

CDR3 sequence: CASRTTGDYGYTF. CDR3 DNA sequence: TGTGCCAGCAGAACCACAGGGGATTATGGCTACACCTTC. This chain joins TRBV27 and TRBJ1-2; TRBD1 matches at 7 bases. The CDR3 runs 13 residues. Germline CDR1 and CDR2: MNHEY and SMNVEV (reference sequence). After removal of 6 bases from V and 5 bases from J, the junction contained 6 bases not matched to a gene.

This clonotype is medium-sized. The genes are TRBV29-1 and TRBJ2-3, with TRBD1 matching 9 bases. The CDR3 runs 12 residues. J lost 1 base, V lost 7 bases, and 0 bases had no gene match. The germline V gene has CDR1 SQVTM and CDR2 ANQGSEA. The CDR3, as DNA: TGCAGCGGACAGGGGGGCACAGATACGCAGTATTTT. Protein: CSGQGGTDTQYF.

This clonotype was detected many times. This sequence joins TRBV15 and TRBJ2-5; 8 nucleotides line up with TRBD2. Trimming took 4 bases from V and 0 from J; bases not matched to a gene: 4. The CDR3 sequence is 15 residues long. The germline V gene encodes CDR1 LNHNV and CDR2 YYDKDF (reference sequence). CDR3 DNA sequence: TGTGCCACCAGCATGCCGGGAGGGTACCAAGAGACCCAGTACTTC. Amino acids: CATSMPGGYQETQYF.

This chain joins TRBV6-4 and TRBJ2-3, with TRBD1 matching over 12 bases. The CDR3 extends over 16 amino acids. Losses at the gene ends were 0 bases for V and 4 bases for J; bases not matched to a gene: 2. Germline V gene data show CDR1 as MRHNA and CDR2 as SNTAGT. Here the CDR3 reads CASSDSGTGGADTQYF. CDR3 in DNA: TGTGCCAGCAGTGACTCCGGGACAGGGGGCGCAGATACGCAGTATTTT.

The rearrangement links TRBV18 to TRBJ2-5; TRBD2 is a possible D gene (7 bases). Germline CDR1 is KGHSH and CDR2 is LQKENI. The ends were cut back, 8 bases at V and 4 bases at J, with 23 bases in the middle. The CDR3 length is 16 residues. The CDR3 sequence: CASSLTLAGAGETQYF. The CDR3 coding sequence is TGTGCCAGCAGCTTAACCCTGGCGGGGGCGGGAGAGACCCAGTACTTC. Combining the CDR3 with reference TRBV18 and TRBJ2-5 gives the whole variable domain NAGVMQNPRHLVRRRGQEARLRCSPMKGHSHVYWYRQLPEEGLKFMVYLQKENIIDESGMPKERFSAEFPKEGPSILRIQQVVRGDSAAYFCASSLTLAGAGETQYFGPGTRLLVL.

The chain couples TRBV30 to TRBJ1-4; weak D call: TRBD1 (5 bases). This CDR3 contains 14 residues. V gave up 5 bases and J gave up 8 bases, with 18 bases separating them. Germline CDR1 and CDR2: GTSNPN and SVGIG (reference sequence). CDR3 nucleotides: TGTGCCTGGCGGGCGGGGGGGATGGTCGAAAAACTGTTTTTT. Translated, it gives CAWRAGGMVEKLFF.

The chain carries TRBV12-3 or TRBV12-4 and TRBJ2-1; D gene uncertain. Trimming took 6 bases from V and 3 from J, leaving 15 bases between them. The CDR3 runs 15 residues. The CDR3 sequence: CASSPPASVYNEQFF. In DNA, the CDR3 is TGTGCCAGCAGCCCCCCGGCTTCGGTCTACAATGAGCAGTTCTTC.

V gene TRBV4-2 combines with J gene TRBJ2-1; a weak D match, TRBD2 (6 bases). The germline V gene encodes CDR1 LGHNA and CDR2 YNFKEQ. V gave up 1 base and J gave up 10 bases, with 11 bases separating them. The CDR3 extends over 13 amino acids. The chain's CDR3 is CASSQGGTWEQFF. The CDR3 DNA sequence: TGTGCCAGCAGCCAAGGTGGGACTTGGGAGCAGTTCTTC.

The gene calls are TRBV6-5 and TRBJ2-1, with TRBD1 matching 8 bases. The CDR3 is made up of 15 amino acids. The junction had 6 bases not matched to a gene; V was cut back by 8 bases and J by 0 bases. CDR1 MNHEY and CDR2 SVGAGI come from the germline V gene. CDR3 in amino acids: CASGRTGSSYNEQFF. The CDR3, as DNA: TGTGCCAGCGGGAGGACAGGGAGCTCCTACAATGAGCAGTTCTTC.

This clonotype was detected only a few times. CDR3 loop: CASSFGQGVDSPLHF. CDR3 DNA: TGTGCCAGCAGTTTTGGTCAGGGAGTTGATTCACCCCTCCACTTT. The V gene is TRBV27, the J gene TRBJ1-6; D may be TRBD1 (5 bases). V shed 3 bases and J shed 8 bases, with 14 bases lying between them. The CDR3 is 15 amino acids. Germline CDR1 is MNHEY and CDR2 is SMNVEV (reference sequence).